This entry concerns a single T cell receptor (beta chain). These data come from a study of blood T cell repertoires in COVID-19. The overall study: Samples representing acute and convalescent COVID-19 were sourced from the United States, Italy and Spain. The analysed material was cDNA or gDNA that came from T cells, B-cell-depleted T cells, or PBMCs.

The V and J ends lost 3 bases and 12 bases respectively, with 13 bases between them. The CDR3 runs 13 residues. Germline values: CDR1 KGHDR, CDR2 SFDVKD. In the original workflow: Counts of nucleated cells, estimated from reference gene primer amplification, were obtained. Clones were read by immunoSEQ multiplex PCR, and TCRdb kept only the in-frame ones, dropping some. That table is the source of V, J and clone size, and D and trimming were worked out from the DNA. In the table there are 24,000 or so clones, 86% of which are singletons. The J gene is TRBJ1-4, the V gene TRBV24-1; D gene uncertain. Sequencing was carried out using peripheral blood. The source of this sequence is an elderly woman with active or convalescent COVID-19. CDR3 sequence: CATSDPVEDELFF. Here the CDR3 DNA reads TGTGCCACCAGTGATCCGGTGGAGGACGAACTGTTTTTT.